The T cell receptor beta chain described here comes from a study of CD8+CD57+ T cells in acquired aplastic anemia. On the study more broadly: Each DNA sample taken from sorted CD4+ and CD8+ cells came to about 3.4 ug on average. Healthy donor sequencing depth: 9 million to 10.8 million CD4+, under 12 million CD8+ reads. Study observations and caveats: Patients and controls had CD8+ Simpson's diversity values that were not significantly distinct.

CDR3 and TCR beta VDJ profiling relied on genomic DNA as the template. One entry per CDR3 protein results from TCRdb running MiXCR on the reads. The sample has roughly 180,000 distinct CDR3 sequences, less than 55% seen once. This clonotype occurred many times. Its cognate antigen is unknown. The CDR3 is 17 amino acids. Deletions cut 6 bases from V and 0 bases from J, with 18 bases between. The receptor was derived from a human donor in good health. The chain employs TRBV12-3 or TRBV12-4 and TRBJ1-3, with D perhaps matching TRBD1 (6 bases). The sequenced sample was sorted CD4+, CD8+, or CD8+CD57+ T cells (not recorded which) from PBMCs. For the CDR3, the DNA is TGTGCCAGCAGCCGCAACCGACAGGTATTCTCTGGAAACACCATATATTTT. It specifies CASSRNRQVFSGNTIYF.